This TCR beta chain stems from a study of cytomegalovirus exposure and HLA in healthy donors. The wider study: Membership in the Caucasian-associated ancestry cluster was found for 75% to 85% of approximately 400 genotyped donors.

PCR employed 60 Vbeta and 13 Jbeta primers. Sequencing used immunoSEQ multiplex PCR; TCRdb keeps in-frame clones, though not all of them. The repertoire holds fewer than 200,000 clones, with about 13% as singletons. Germline CDR1 reads LNHDA; CDR2 reads SQIVND (reference sequence). The length of the CDR3 is 15 residues. Trimming removed 6 bases at V and 3 bases at J, with 15 bases between. A note on this clone: The antigen remains undetermined.

Study conclusions and caveats: In vitro experiments confirmed that a few CMV-associated chains were specific for CMV antigens. Whilst most TCR sequences proved rare, a subset of public TCRs occurred across many donors. For most subjects, TCR beta sequences were reported to predict HLA-A and HLA-B alleles with accuracy.

This receptor was obtained from a man over 45 in good health and CMV-seropositive. The chain joins TRBV19 to TRBJ1-5; D remains unclear. The sample comprised PBMCs. The CDR3 DNA reads as TGTGCCAGTAGCGCCGGCGGCCCGCTCAATCAGCCCCAGCATTTT. Translated, it gives CASSAGGPLNQPQHF.